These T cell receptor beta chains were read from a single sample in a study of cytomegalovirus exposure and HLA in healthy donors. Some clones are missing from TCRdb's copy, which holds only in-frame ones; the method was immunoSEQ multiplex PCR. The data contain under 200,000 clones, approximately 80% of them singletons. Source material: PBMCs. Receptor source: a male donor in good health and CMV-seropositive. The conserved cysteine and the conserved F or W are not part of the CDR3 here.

CDR3: ASSLSPGTEAF
V: TRBV27
J: TRBJ1-1
length: 11

CDR3: ASSLGQGALYGYT
V: TRBV5-4
J: TRBJ1-2
length: 13

CDR3: ASTLGVGDTIY
V: TRBV28
J: TRBJ1-3
length: 11

CDR3: SVAGGKNTEAF
V: TRBV29-1
J: TRBJ1-1
length: 11

CDR3: ASSPGQGEASVLT
V: TRBV4-3
J: TRBJ2-6
length: 13

CDR3: ASSPARILTGELF
V: TRBV5-8
J: TRBJ2-2
length: 13

CDR3: AQGGGIGSNIQY
V: TRBV30
J: TRBJ2-4
length: 12

CDR3: AWGGAEDTEAF
V: TRBV30
J: TRBJ1-1
length: 11

CDR3: ASSLVAPRGRNTGELF
V: TRBV11-3
J: TRBJ2-2
length: 16

CDR3: ASSQELGRAGETQY
V: TRBV14
J: TRBJ2-5
length: 14

CDR3: ASSLSAGGGETQY
V: TRBV7-2
J: TRBJ2-5
length: 13

CDR3: ATRDRVFTEAF
V: TRBV6-5
J: TRBJ1-1
length: 11

CDR3: ASSEMEGYNQPQH
V: TRBV10-2
J: TRBJ1-5
length: 13

CDR3: ASSQVGDSTYNEQF
V: TRBV14
J: TRBJ2-1
length: 14

CDR3: ASIRASGSTVHEQY
V: TRBV27
J: TRBJ2-7
length: 14

CDR3: ASSQESRGTGELF
V: TRBV4-2
J: TRBJ2-2
length: 13

CDR3: ASSLETGWDTQY
V: TRBV5-1
J: TRBJ2-3
length: 12

CDR3: ASSTSRGSINYGYT
V: TRBV19
J: TRBJ1-2
length: 14